Sequencing of this TCR beta chain was carried out in a study of CXCR3-negative and CXCR3-positive naive CD8 T cells. Study findings and constraints: Naive cells that were CXCR3-positive had more hydrophobic TRB CDR3s (compared with CXCR3-negative naive cells). In both naive subsets diversity was comparably high, whereas memory CD8+ cells showed much lower diversity.

Comment on this clonotype: The antigen is not known.

UMI-labeled TRB cDNA libraries were prepared by 5' RACE. For each CDR3 protein, TCRdb gives one entry from its re-call of the 5' RACE reads, without DNA. The specimen's table records roughly 7,200 distinct CDR3 sequences. Cells classed as naive CD8+ T cells were CD45RO-CCR7+CD27+CD95-. Sequencing used naive CXCR3+ CD8+ T cells from blood. The subset here: CD45RO-CCR7+CD27+CD95- naive CD8+ T cells expressing CXCR3 (TNR3+). The source is a human donor in good health. Some clones in this sample may be carry-over from other donors' samples.

The chain's CDR3 is CASSELVAGVGETQYF. The J gene is TRBJ2-5, the V gene TRBV25-1; with no DNA, the TCRdb D assignment of TRBD2 cannot be verified. The CDR3 spans 16 residues. Germline V gene sequence: CDR1 MGHDK, CDR2 SYGVNS.